This T cell receptor beta chain was captured in a study of shared clonotypes between healthy human individuals. General study findings and limits: The naive CD4 repertoires of several donors were compared, and roughly 5% of clonotypes were shared. Generally, naive subsets came out with larger estimated richness than memory subsets. Rarefaction revealed incomplete sorted-subset sequencing despite large depth. Among non-shared clonotypes, generation probabilities were lower than among those shared by all four donors.

As to this clone: Its antigen is unidentified.

The CDR3 length is 15 residues. CDR1 and CDR2 from the germline V gene are MNHEY and SVGAGI. The V end lost 4 bases, the J end lost 9 bases, and 22 bases lay between the germline ends. CD45RO-negative, CCR7-selected cells formed the naive CD8 fraction, which excluded terminally differentiated effector memory CD45RA+ cells. Data came from immunoSEQ multiplex PCR; TCRdb stores just in-frame clones and leaves some out. The sample has about 2 million clones, roughly 95% seen once. The source material was naive CD8+ T cells sorted from blood. The TCR was taken from a man aged 18-30 years in good health. The chain employs TRBV6-5 and TRBJ2-7; D uncertain. CDR3 region: CASSSSVRVYEWQYF. The CDR3 bases are TGTGCCAGCAGTTCCTCCGTCCGCGTCTACGAATGGCAGTACTTC.